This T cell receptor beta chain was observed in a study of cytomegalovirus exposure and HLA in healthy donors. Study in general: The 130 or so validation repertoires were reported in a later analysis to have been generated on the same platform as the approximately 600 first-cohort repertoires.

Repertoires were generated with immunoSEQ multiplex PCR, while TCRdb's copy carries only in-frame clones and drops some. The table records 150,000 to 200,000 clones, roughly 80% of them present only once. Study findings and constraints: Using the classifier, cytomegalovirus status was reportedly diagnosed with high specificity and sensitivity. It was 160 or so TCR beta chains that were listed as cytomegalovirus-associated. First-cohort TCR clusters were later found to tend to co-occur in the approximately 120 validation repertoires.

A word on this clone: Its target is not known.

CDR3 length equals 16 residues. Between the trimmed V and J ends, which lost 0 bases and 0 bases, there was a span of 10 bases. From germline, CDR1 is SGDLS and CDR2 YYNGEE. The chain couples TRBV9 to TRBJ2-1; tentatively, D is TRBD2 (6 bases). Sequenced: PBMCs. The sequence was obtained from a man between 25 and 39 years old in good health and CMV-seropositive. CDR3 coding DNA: TGTGCCAGCAGCGTAGAGTCCGGGAGCTCCTACAATGAGCAGTTCTTC. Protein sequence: CASSVESGSSYNEQFF.